Listed below are T cell receptor beta chains from one sample, sequenced in a study of beta chain features in type 1 diabetes. Method: immunoSEQ multiplex PCR; TCRdb's copy keeps in-frame clones and lacks some. The sample holds over 600,000 clones, around 12% seen once. The sample consisted of naive CD4+ T cells from blood. These receptors were obtained from a man aged 30 to 45 with type 1 diabetes. Each CDR3 is given without its conserved first and last residue.

v_gene	CDR3aa
TRBV10-3	AISGTSQEDTQY
TRBV11-2	ASSLDGATGDTQY
TRBV27	ASSLYDGSQY
TRBV6-1	ASRVDRSSGNTIY
TRBV7-9	ASSLSYRGSSRGANVLT
TRBV11-2	ASSLAYNEQF
TRBV6-6	ASRLSRGTEKLF
TRBV6-1	ASSEDPANYGYT
TRBV7-9	ASSLRQENYGYT
TRBV5-6	ASSLSGGYTGELF
TRBV30	AWSSDRNSPLH
TRBV19	ASSIIFQPRGETQY
TRBV6-1	ASSELGESSYEQY
TRBV7-9	ASSRGLAALAKNIQY
TRBV4-1	ASSQGTSGGNTDTQY
TRBV2	ASRPDRASGNTIY
TRBV18	ASSPQFQGNYGYT
TRBV4-1	ASSQGDRGGSYGYT
TRBV27	ASSRNDRAGEQY
TRBV7-2	ASSSPPGVNEKLF
TRBV7-2	ASSESGGQTQY
TRBV6-1	ASSEREGAQLGEQF
TRBV7-2	ASSSDRNQPQH
TRBV20-1	SATRYNEQF
TRBV7-9	ASSLPPGTESTDTQY
TRBV19	ASSIGQNNQPQH
TRBV7-2	ASSSADEKLF
TRBV19	ASSSIYSPLH
TRBV9	ASASRGDPTGELF
TRBV2	ASSGYNEKLF
TRBV10-1	ASNSGTSNTGELF
TRBV30	AWSVTAQETQY
TRBV12-5	ASALTGTGYGYT
TRBV7-2	ASSLDGEQF
TRBV27	ASSLYPPVSAGANQETQY
TRBV9	ASSGTGQFYNEQF
TRBV25-1	ASSDRTGGEKLF
TRBV6-4	ATPQNSGGLQETQY
TRBV28	ASSLGERYSGANVLT
TRBV4-2	ASSQVWRGGNNEQF
TRBV20-1	SAVGGETQY
TRBV7-2	ASSLVGSGAYEQY